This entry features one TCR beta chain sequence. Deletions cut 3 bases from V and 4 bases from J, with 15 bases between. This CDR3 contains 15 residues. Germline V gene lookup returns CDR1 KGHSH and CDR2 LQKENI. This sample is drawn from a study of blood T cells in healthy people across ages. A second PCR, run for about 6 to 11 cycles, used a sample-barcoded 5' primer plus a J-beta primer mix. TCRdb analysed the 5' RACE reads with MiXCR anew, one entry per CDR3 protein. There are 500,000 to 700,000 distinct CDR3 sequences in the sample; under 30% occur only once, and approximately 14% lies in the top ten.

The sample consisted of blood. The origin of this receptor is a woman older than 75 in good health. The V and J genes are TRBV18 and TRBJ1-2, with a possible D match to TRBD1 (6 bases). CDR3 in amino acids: CASSPTRRGLYGYTF. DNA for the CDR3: TGTGCCAGCTCACCTACGCGCAGGGGACTCTATGGCTACACCTTC.